This TCR beta chain was documented in a study of long-term antiretroviral therapy in people with HIV. The CDR3 extends over 11 amino acids. The germline V and J ends were trimmed by 5 bases and 7 bases, with 10 bases remaining between them. From germline, CDR1 is SGHTS and CDR2 YDEGEE. Sequencing used immunoSEQ v3.0 at survey level. Assay used: immunoSEQ multiplex PCR; TCRdb lists only in-frame clones, some missing. The sample holds approximately 35,000 clones, about 97% seen once. The chain joins TRBV5-8 to TRBJ2-7; D gene ambiguous. This TCR was sampled from a young man with HIV. The sequences come from unsorted PBMCs, collected 6.9 years after starting antiretroviral therapy. The CDR3 nucleotides read TGTGCCAGCAGTCCTTCGTGGGAGCAGTACTTC. Its protein is CASSPSWEQYF.